These 29 T cell receptor beta chains originate from one sample sequenced in a study of T cells in Graves' hyperthyroidism and ophthalmopathy. RNA transcripts gave rise to amplified TCR beta CDR3 regions. RT-PCR in the first round (using the HTBI primer set) targeted the TCR CDR3. TCRdb re-derived calls from the multiplex PCR reads in MiXCR, one entry per CDR3 protein. In the table there are 490,000 or so distinct CDR3 sequences, 46% of which are singletons. Sample: peripheral blood or thyroid tissue (not recorded which). The receptor source for this set is an adult woman with Graves' disease, either hyperthyroidism or ophthalmopathy (not recorded which).

This clonotype was seen ten or more times. The chain joins TRBV14 to TRBJ2-5; no firm D call. The germline V gene encodes CDR1 SGHDN and CDR2 FVKESK. The CDR3 loop spans 15 amino acids. V was trimmed by 0 bases and J by 4 bases, leaving 12 bases between them. DNA of the CDR3: TGTGCCAGCAGCCAAGATAGGCGCCCCGGAGAGACCCAGTACTTC. This gives the protein CASSQDRRPGETQYF.

V and J are TRBV24-1 and TRBJ2-1; no firm D call. The V gene lost 2 bases and the J gene lost 9 bases, with 10 bases spanning the gap. Germline-derived CDR1 and CDR2 are KGHDR and SFDVKD. The CDR3 has 13 amino acids. The chain's CDR3 is CATSDSPGPEQFF. The CDR3 DNA follows: TGTGCCACCAGTGATTCACCGGGCCCTGAGCAGTTCTTC.

This clonotype was recorded at least ten times. The chain recombines TRBV9 with TRBJ1-4; 7 bases are a match to TRBD1. The CDR3 extends over 15 amino acids. V shed 2 bases and J 0 bases; nucleotides not matched to a gene: 1. Per the germline V gene, CDR1 is SGDLS and CDR2 is YYNGEE. CDR3 coding DNA: TGTGCCAGCAGCGTCCAGGGGGCAACTAATGAAAAACTGTTTTTT. Translating it yields CASSVQGATNEKLFF.

The chain has TRBV6-1 and TRBJ2-7, with no clear D. This CDR3 region has 14 residues. Germline CDR1 is MNHNS and CDR2 is SASEGT. The germline V and J ends were trimmed by 6 bases and 6 bases, with 18 bases remaining between them. The CDR3 spells CASSPYEVEGEQYF. DNA for the CDR3: TGTGCCAGCAGCCCTTATGAGGTCGAAGGCGAGCAGTACTTC.

The chain couples TRBV5-1 to TRBJ1-1, with 7 bases fitting TRBD1. The germline CDR1 and CDR2 sequences are SGHRS and YFSETQ. V gave up 6 bases and J gave up 3 bases; unmatched junction bases: 5. The CDR3 is 13 amino acids. CDR3 region: CASKRGGDTEAFF. CDR3 nucleotide sequence: TGCGCCAGCAAGAGAGGGGGCGACACTGAAGCTTTCTTT.

A note on this clonotype: Because the CDR3 is missing its conserved closing phenylalanine or tryptophan, this is likely a read error. No DNA is shown, since the ends of the CDR3 on it are uncertain; the CDR3 is the one TCRdb lists. This chain joins TRBV10-3 and TRBJ1-3; TRBD1 reflects the table's D call only, with no check against the DNA. The CDR3 extends over 10 residues, inclusive of both ends. Germline assignment: CDR1 ENHRY and CDR2 SYGVKD. This CDR3 reads CATQDISDYT.

The rearrangement links TRBV7-6 to TRBJ2-7; maybe TRBD1 (5 bases). The V end was cut by 1 base, the J end by 1 base, with 8 bases between. This CDR3 has 14 residues. CDR1 is SGHVS and CDR2 is FNYEAQ in the germline V gene. The CDR3 DNA is TGTGCCAGCAGCTTAGTGGACACATCCTACGAGCAGTACTTC. Its translation is CASSLVDTSYEQYF.

The rearrangement uses TRBV20-1 and TRBJ1-6, with a tentative D call TRBD1 (6 bases). Germline values: CDR1 DFQATT, CDR2 SNEGSKA (reference sequence). The germline V and J ends were trimmed by 3 bases and 9 bases, with 12 bases remaining between them. This CDR3 comprises 13 residues. CDR3 in amino acids: CSASRGAGSPLHF. In DNA, the CDR3 is TGCAGTGCTAGTCGGGGGGCCGGTTCACCCCTCCACTTT.

The chain recombines TRBV12-3 or TRBV12-4 with TRBJ2-7, with 7 bases that match TRBD2. V lost 6 bases to trimming and J lost 7 bases; unmatched junction nucleotides: 12. The CDR3 runs to 14 residues. CDR3: CASRLSGGRPEQYF. Written as DNA, the CDR3 is TGTGCCAGCAGGTTATCGGGAGGACGACCTGAGCAGTACTTC.

In DNA form, the CDR3 reads TGTGCCAGCAGTGAAGACAGTGGGGGGAACTATGGCTACACCTTC. This translates into CASSEDSGGNYGYTF. V is TRBV9 and J is TRBJ1-2; a possible D gene is TRBD1 (5 bases). This CDR3 is 15 amino acids long. The germline CDR1 and CDR2 sequences are SGDLS and YYNGEE. Trimming shortened V by 5 bases and J by 2 bases, and 16 bases separated the two germline ends.

Ten or more counts support this clonotype. The CDR3 DNA follows: TGTGCCAGCAGCACTAGTTCCAGCCCGAATTCACCCCTCCACTTT. Amino acids: CASSTSSSPNSPLHF. The chain carries TRBV11-2 and TRBJ1-6, with D unclear. The CDR3 runs to 15 residues. Per the germline V gene, CDR1 is SGHAT and CDR2 is FQNNGV. V was shortened by 5 bases and J by 7 bases, with 15 bases between the two germline ends.

The sample holds a few counts of this clonotype. The gene calls are TRBV7-6 and TRBJ2-7; 10 nucleotides align to TRBD2. The germline gives CDR1 SGHVS, CDR2 FNYEAQ. Trimming cost V 4 bases and J 7 bases; bases outside gene matches: 4. The CDR3 has 13 residues. The CDR3 is CASSYSGRLEQYF. The CDR3 nucleotides are TGTGCCAGCAGCTATAGCGGGAGGTTGGAGCAGTACTTC.

This clonotype was recorded at least ten times. This chain uses TRBV14 with TRBJ1-1; D gene unclear. The CDR3 has 12 amino acids. Per germline, CDR1 SGHDN and CDR2 FVKESK. The ends were cut back, 4 bases at V and 9 bases at J, with 12 bases in the middle. CDR3 nucleotides: TGTGCCAGCAGCCCCACCTTTGGACAAGCTTTCTTT. It specifies CASSPTFGQAFF.

The chain recombines TRBV11-2 with TRBJ1-1; tentative D call: TRBD1 (6 bases). The V end was cut by 5 bases, the J end by 2 bases, with 18 bases between. The CDR3 runs to 16 residues. CDR1 and CDR2 from the germline V gene are SGHAT and FQNNGV. The CDR3 spells CASSQGQKRANTEAFF. The CDR3 nucleotides are TGTGCCAGCAGCCAGGGACAAAAGAGGGCAAACACTGAAGCTTTCTTT.

The V call is TRBV14, the J call TRBJ2-7; D unresolved. Germline CDR1 SGHDN, CDR2 FVKESK. The ends were cut back, 0 bases at V and 9 bases at J, with 12 bases in the middle. This CDR3 has 13 amino acids. CDR3 residues: CASSQDLFRVQYF. DNA of the CDR3: TGTGCCAGCAGCCAAGATCTCTTCCGAGTGCAGTACTTC.

This clonotype appeared many times. V and J are TRBV12-3 or TRBV12-4 and TRBJ2-7; no reliable D call. This CDR3 region has 12 residues. V was trimmed by 8 bases and J by 8 bases, leaving 16 bases between them. CDR3 nucleotide sequence: TGTGCCAGCGCAGCTAGTGCACGCCAGCAGTACTTC. Translating gives CASAASARQQYF.

This clonotype was detected ten times or more. V usage is TRBV7-9 and J usage is TRBJ1-2; no clear D. Germline V gives CDR1 SEHNR, CDR2 FQNEAQ (reference sequence). This CDR3 comprises 15 residues. Trimming took 0 bases from V and 4 from J, leaving 12 bases between them. The CDR3 coding sequence is TGTGCCAGCAGCTTAGCGAGGGCTAACGGCTATGGCTACACCTTC. Its protein is CASSLARANGYGYTF.

About this clonotype: This clone may be a read error of a much larger clone one base away. This chain links TRBV12-5 with TRBJ1-5; 7 bases map to TRBD1. The CDR3 covers 15 residues. The germline V gene has CDR1 LGHNT and CDR2 FRNRAP. The CDR3 sequence is CASSKGTVINQPQHF. The CDR3 nucleotides are TGTGCCAGCAGTAAAGGGACAGTAATCAATCAGCCCCAGCATTTT.

This clonotype was found a few times. Here the CDR3 DNA reads TGCAGTGCCAAGCCGGGGGGGGGAGGAAAACTGTTTTTT. Its protein product is CSAKPGGGGKLFF. J is TRBJ1-4 and V is TRBV20-1; possible D gene TRBD1, 5 bases. The CDR3 runs 13 residues. Trimming left V 6 bases short and J 10 bases short, with 18 bases between. Per germline, CDR1 DFQATT and CDR2 SNEGSKA (reference sequence).

This clonotype has a count of ten or more. V and J are TRBV11-2 and TRBJ1-1; no reliable D call. V was trimmed by 3 bases and J by 1 base, leaving 9 bases between them. The germline V gene has CDR1 SGHAT and CDR2 FQNNGV. This CDR3 has 14 amino acids. The CDR3 reads CASSFPSANTEAFF. DNA for the CDR3: TGTGCCAGCAGCTTCCCCTCAGCGAACACTGAAGCTTTCTTT.

In DNA, the CDR3 is TGCGCCAGCACCCTCGACGGAGGAGGGGGTTCACCCCTCCACTTT. Its translation is CASTLDGGGGSPLHF. This rearrangement joins TRBV5-1 to TRBJ1-6; weak D call: TRBD1 (6 bases). Germline V gene sequence: CDR1 SGHRS, CDR2 YFSETQ. The CDR3 is 15 amino acids. Trimming removed 6 bases from V and 9 bases from J, with 19 bases in between.

This sequence joins TRBV25-1 and TRBJ1-6; D ambiguous. The CDR3 consists of 15 residues. Germline V lookup: CDR1 MGHDK, CDR2 SYGVNS. V shed 2 bases and J shed 6 bases, with 11 bases lying between them. CDR3 sequence reads: CASSERSSANSPLHF. The CDR3 DNA sequence: TGTGCCAGCAGTGAAAGGTCCTCTGCTAATTCACCCCTCCACTTT.

The chain has TRBV20-1 and TRBJ1-5, with D maybe TRBD1 (5 bases). The germline V and J ends were trimmed by 6 bases and 5 bases, with 14 bases remaining between them. CDR1 is DFQATT and CDR2 is SNEGSKA in the germline V gene (reference sequence). The CDR3 extends over 13 amino acids. CDR3 in DNA: TGCAGTGCGTCTGGGACGGTGCATCAGCCCCAGCATTTT. Translation gives CSASGTVHQPQHF.

The table lists this clonotype with a few counts. V and J are TRBV29-1 and TRBJ2-7, with TRBD1 matching over 9 bases. The length of the CDR3 is 14 residues. J gave up 4 bases and V 7 bases, and 11 bases lay outside the gene matches. Germline V CDR1 and CDR2: SQVTM, ANQGSEA. The CDR3: CSAVTGGTVYEQYF. CDR3 sequence (DNA): TGCAGCGCCGTGACAGGGGGAACAGTGTACGAGCAGTACTTC.

The chain links TRBV30 to TRBJ1-5; D gene uncertain. This CDR3 is built from 14 residues. CDR1 is GTSNPN, CDR2 SVGIG, per germline (reference sequence). V was shortened by 1 base and J by 2 bases, with 9 bases between the two germline ends. The DNA of the CDR3 is TGTGCCTGGAGTGGCAGGAGGCGCAATCAGCCCCAGCATTTT. Amino acid sequence: CAWSGRRRNQPQHF. Using reference TRBV30 and TRBJ1-5 for the parts outside the CDR3, the full variable domain is SQTIHQWPATLVQPVGSPLSLECTVEGTSNPNLYWYRQAAGRGLQLLFYSVGIGQISSEVPQNLSASRPQDRQFILSSKKLLLSDSGFYLCAWSGRRRNQPQHFGDGTRLSIL.

This clonotype has ten or more counts. The rearrangement links TRBV10-3 to TRBJ1-1, with a tentative D call TRBD1 (5 bases). Germline assignment: CDR1 ENHRY and CDR2 SYGVKD. The V gene lost 5 bases and the J gene lost 6 bases, with 13 bases spanning the gap. CDR3 length equals 13 residues. CDR3 nucleotides: TGTGCCATCAGTCCCCAGGGAGTCGCTGAAGCTTTCTTT. Translated: CAISPQGVAEAFF.

This clonotype was recorded many times. This chain uses TRBV14 with TRBJ1-1; TRBD1 agrees at 9 bases. The J segment lost 0 bases and the V segment lost 3 bases, leaving 14 bases of the junction unmatched. CDR1 and CDR2 (germline): SGHDN, FVKESK. This CDR3 contains 19 residues. CDR3 DNA: TGTGCCAGCAGCCATAGAATCACGGGACAGGGTCTAATGAACACTGAAGCTTTCTTT. It codes for CASSHRITGQGLMNTEAFF.

The sample holds a few counts of this clonotype. The chain is built from TRBV28 and TRBJ2-5; TRBD1 aligns across 7 bases. The CDR3 totals 14 residues. Trimming at V came to 1 base and at J to 5 bases, leaving 4 bases not matched to a gene. Germline CDR1 MDHEN, CDR2 SYDVKM. The CDR3 is CASSLYRGKETQYF. CDR3 nucleotides: TGTGCCAGCAGTTTATACAGGGGTAAGGAGACCCAGTACTTC.

With respect to this clonotype: This sequence may be a read error, since a much larger clone differs from it by one base. This chain joins TRBV7-2 and TRBJ2-7; D is perhaps TRBD2 (5 bases). Trimming left V 3 bases short and J 4 bases short, with 10 bases between. Germline CDR1 SGHTA, CDR2 FQGNSA. The CDR3 length is 13 residues. This CDR3 is CTSSLRAEYEQYF. The CDR3 nucleotides read TGTACCAGCAGCTTGCGGGCGGAATACGAGCAGTACTTC.